This record looks at one T cell receptor (beta chain) sequence and its context. The sample originates from a study of blood T cell repertoires in COVID-19. Across the study: Researchers got acute and convalescent COVID-19 samples from the United States, Italy and Spain. Sources were T cells, B-cell-depleted T cells, or PBMCs; the material itself was cDNA or gDNA.

Per the original data handling: Amplifying reference gene primers gave estimates of nucleated cell counts. Measured with immunoSEQ multiplex PCR; TCRdb has only the in-frame clones, and not every one. V and J calls and clone size are given by that table; D and trimming were obtained from the DNA. Of around 140,000 clones listed, approximately 90% were seen once; the top ten hold more than 0.8%. Material: peripheral blood. The clonotype comes from a woman in her fifties or sixties with acute or convalescent COVID-19.

This chain's CDR3 is CASSDRGYGSPLHF. CDR3 sequence (DNA): TGTGCCAGCAGCGACAGGGGTTACGGTTCACCCCTCCACTTT. The chain combines TRBV6-5 with TRBJ1-6, with 8 bases fitting TRBD1. Germline V lookup: CDR1 MNHEY, CDR2 SVGAGI. CDR3 size: 14 residues. The ends lost 6 bases at V and 9 bases at J; junction bases unmatched: 7.